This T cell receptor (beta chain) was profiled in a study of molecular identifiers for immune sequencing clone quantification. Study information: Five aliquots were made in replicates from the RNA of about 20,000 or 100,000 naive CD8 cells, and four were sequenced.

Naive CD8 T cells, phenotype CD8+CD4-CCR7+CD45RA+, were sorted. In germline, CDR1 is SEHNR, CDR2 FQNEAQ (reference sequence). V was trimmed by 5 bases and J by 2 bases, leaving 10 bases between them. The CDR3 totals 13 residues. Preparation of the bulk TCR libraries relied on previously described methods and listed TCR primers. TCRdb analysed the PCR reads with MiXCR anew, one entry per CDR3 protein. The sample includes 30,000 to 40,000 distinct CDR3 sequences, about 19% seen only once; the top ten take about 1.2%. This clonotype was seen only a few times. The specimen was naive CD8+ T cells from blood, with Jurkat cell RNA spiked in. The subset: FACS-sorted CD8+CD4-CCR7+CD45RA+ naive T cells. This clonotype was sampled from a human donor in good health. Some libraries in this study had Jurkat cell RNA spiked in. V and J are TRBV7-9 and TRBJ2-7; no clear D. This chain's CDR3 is CASSPRTAYEQYF. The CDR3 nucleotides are TGTGCCAGCAGCCCTCGGACGGCCTACGAGCAGTACTTC.